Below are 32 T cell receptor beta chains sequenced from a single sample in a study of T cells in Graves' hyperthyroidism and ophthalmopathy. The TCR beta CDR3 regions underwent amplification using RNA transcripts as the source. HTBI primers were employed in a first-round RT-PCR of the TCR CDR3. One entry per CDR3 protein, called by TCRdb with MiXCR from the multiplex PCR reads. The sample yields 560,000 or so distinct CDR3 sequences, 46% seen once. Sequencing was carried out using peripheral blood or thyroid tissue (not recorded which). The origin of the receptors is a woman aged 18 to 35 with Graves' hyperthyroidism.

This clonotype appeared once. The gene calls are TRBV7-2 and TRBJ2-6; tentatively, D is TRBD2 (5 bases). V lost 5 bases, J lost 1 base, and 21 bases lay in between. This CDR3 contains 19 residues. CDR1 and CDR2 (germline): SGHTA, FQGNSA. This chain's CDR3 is CASSQEGALLGSGANVLTF. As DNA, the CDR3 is TGTGCCAGCAGCCAAGAGGGCGCGCTACTAGGGTCTGGGGCCAACGTCCTGACTTTC. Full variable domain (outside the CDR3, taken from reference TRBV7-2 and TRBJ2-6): GAGVSQSPSNKVTEKGKDVELRCDPISGHTALYWYRQSLGQGLEFLIYFQGNSAPDKSGLPSDRFSAERTGGSVSTLTIQRTQQEDSAVYLCASSQEGALLGSGANVLTFGAGSRLTVL.

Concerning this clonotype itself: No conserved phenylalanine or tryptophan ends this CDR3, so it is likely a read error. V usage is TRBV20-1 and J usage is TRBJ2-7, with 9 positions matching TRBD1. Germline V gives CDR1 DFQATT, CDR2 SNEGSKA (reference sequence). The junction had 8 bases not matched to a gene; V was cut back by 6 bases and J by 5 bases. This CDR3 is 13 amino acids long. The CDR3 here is CSATRQGVDEQYL. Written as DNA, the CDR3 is TGCAGTGCCACAAGACAGGGGGTCGACGAGCAGTACCTC.

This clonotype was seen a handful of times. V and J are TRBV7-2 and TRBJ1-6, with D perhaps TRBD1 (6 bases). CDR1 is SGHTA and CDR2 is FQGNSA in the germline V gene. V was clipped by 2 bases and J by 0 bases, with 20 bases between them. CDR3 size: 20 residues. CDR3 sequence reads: CASSLSLDSGDGSYNSPLHF. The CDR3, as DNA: TGTGCCAGCAGCTTATCCCTGGACAGTGGGGATGGCTCCTATAATTCACCCCTCCACTTT.

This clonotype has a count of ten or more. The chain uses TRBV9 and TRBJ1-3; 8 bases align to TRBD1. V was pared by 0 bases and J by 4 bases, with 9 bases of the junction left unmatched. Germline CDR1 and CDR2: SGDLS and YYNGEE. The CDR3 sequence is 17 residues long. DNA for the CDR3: TGTGCCAGCAGCGTAGGGCCACGGACAGGGACGGGAAACACCATATATTTT. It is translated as CASSVGPRTGTGNTIYF. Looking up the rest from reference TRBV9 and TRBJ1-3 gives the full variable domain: DSGVTQTPKHLITATGQRVTLRCSPRSGDLSVYWYQQSLDQGLQFLIQYYNGEERAKGNILERFSAQQFPDLHSELNLSSLELGDSALYFCASSVGPRTGTGNTIYFGEGSWLTVV.

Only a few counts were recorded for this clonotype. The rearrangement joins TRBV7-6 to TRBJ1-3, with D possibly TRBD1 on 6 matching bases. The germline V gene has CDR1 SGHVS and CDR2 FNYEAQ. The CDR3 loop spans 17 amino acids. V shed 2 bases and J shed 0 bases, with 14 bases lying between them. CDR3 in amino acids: CASSLIDRLSSGNTIYF. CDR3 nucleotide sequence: TGTGCCAGCAGCTTAATTGACAGGTTGAGCTCTGGAAACACCATATATTTT.

As DNA, the CDR3 is TGTGCCAGCAGCCAAGATGGGGTTAGGGGTGGGGAGACCCAGTACTTC. This gives the protein CASSQDGVRGGETQYF. This chain uses TRBV9 with TRBJ2-5; tentatively, D is TRBD1 (5 bases). Germline V lookup: CDR1 SGDLS, CDR2 YYNGEE. CDR3 length equals 16 residues. V gave up 4 bases and J gave up 5 bases, with 21 bases separating them.

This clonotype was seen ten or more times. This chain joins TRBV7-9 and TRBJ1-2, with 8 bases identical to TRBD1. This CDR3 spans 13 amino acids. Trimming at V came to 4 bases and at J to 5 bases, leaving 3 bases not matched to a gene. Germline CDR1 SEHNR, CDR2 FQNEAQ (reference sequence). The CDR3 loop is CASSSGQGYGYTF. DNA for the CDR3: TGTGCCAGCAGCTCCGGACAGGGTTATGGCTACACCTTC.

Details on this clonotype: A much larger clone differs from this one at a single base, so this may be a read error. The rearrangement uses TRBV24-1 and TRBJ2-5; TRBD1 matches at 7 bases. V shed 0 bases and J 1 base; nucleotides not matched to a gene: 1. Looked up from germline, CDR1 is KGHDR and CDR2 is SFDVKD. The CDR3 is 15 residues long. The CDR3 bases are TGTGCCACCAGTGATTTGGGGACAGCCCAAGAGACCCAGTACTTC. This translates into CATSDLGTAQETQYF.

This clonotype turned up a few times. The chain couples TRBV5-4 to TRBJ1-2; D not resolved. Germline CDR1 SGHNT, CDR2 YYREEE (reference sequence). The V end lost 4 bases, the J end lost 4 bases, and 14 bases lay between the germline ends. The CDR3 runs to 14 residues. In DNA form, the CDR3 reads TGTGCCAGCAGCGGCGAAATTCTAGGCTATGGCTACACCTTC. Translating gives CASSGEILGYGYTF.

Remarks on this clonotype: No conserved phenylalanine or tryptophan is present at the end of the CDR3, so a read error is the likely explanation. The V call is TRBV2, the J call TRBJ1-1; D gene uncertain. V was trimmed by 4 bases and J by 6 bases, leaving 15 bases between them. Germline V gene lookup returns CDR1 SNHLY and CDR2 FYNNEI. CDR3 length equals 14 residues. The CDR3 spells CASSVGLLPAEAFS. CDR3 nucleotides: TGTGCCAGCAGTGTGGGTCTTCTTCCCGCTGAAGCTTTCTCT.

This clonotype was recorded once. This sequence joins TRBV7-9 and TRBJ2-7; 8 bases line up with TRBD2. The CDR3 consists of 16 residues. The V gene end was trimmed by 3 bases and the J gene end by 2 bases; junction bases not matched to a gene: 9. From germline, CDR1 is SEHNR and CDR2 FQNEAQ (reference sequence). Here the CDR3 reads CASSLEGGTRTYEQYF. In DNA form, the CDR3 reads TGTGCCAGCAGCTTGGAAGGAGGGACTAGGACCTACGAGCAGTACTTC.

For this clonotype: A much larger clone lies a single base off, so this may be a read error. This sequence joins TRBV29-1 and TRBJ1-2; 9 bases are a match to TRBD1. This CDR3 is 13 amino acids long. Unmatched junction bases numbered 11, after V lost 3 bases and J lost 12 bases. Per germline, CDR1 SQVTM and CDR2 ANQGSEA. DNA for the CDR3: TGCAGCGTTGAGCTACAGGGGGCGCGGGGCCACACCTTC. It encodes CSVELQGARGHTF.

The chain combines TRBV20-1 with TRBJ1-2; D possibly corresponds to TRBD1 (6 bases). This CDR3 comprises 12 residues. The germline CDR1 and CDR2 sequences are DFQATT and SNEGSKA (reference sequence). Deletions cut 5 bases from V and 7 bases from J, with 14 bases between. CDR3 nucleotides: TGCAGTGCTGGAAACAGGGTTCCTGGCTACACCTTC. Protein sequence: CSAGNRVPGYTF.

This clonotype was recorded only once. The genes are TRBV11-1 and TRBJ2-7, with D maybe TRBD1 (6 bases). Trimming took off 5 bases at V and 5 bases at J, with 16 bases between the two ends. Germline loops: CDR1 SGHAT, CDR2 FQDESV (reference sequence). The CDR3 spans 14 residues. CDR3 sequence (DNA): TGTGCCAGCAGCACCCGCGACAGGTGGGACGAGCAGTACTTC. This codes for CASSTRDRWDEQYF.

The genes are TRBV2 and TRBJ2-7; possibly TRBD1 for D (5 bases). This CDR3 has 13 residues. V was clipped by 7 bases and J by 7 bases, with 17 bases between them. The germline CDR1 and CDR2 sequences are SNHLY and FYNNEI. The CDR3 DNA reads TGTGCCAGCAAGACAGCGCCTCCTATGGAGCAGTACTTC. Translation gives CASKTAPPMEQYF.

The CDR3 region has the DNA TGTGCCAGCAGCGCTAGAGCAGGGGCGGCTAATGAAAAACTGTTTTTT. It specifies CASSARAGAANEKLFF. The rearrangement uses TRBV7-9 and TRBJ1-4, with D perhaps matching TRBD1 (6 bases). The V end lost 5 bases, the J end lost 3 bases, and 16 bases lay between the germline ends. Looked up from germline, CDR1 is SEHNR and CDR2 is FQNEAQ (reference sequence). The CDR3 runs to 16 residues. The full variable domain, with the rest looked up from reference TRBV7-9 and TRBJ1-4, is DTGVSQNPRHKITKRGQNVTFRCDPISEHNRLYWYRQTLGQGPEFLTYFQNEAQLEKSRLLSDRFSAERPKGSFSTLEIQRTEQGDSAMYLCASSARAGAANEKLFFGSGTQLSVL.

CDR3 in DNA: TGTGCCAGCAGCCAAGAGATCGGCCCCGGGGAGCAGTACTTC. This encodes CASSQEIGPGEQYF. This chain connects TRBV2 to TRBJ2-7; no clear D gene. V shed 6 bases and J shed 7 bases, with 19 bases lying between them. This CDR3 is built from 14 residues. Germline loops: CDR1 SNHLY, CDR2 FYNNEI.

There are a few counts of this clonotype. The CDR3: CASNGGGGYTF. CDR3 nucleotides: TGTGCCAGTAACGGGGGCGGAGGCTACACCTTC. The genes are TRBV7-9 and TRBJ1-2, with D perhaps TRBD1 (6 bases). CDR3 length: 11 residues. Per germline, CDR1 SEHNR and CDR2 FQNEAQ (reference sequence). The germline V and J ends were trimmed by 9 bases and 8 bases, with 13 bases remaining between them.

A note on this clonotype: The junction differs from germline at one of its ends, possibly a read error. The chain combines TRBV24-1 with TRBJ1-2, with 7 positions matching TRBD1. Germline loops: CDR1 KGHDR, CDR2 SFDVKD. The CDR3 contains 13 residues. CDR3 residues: CASSPGTESGYTF. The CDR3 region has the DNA TGTGCCAGCAGTCCCGGGACAGAGAGTGGCTACACCTTC.

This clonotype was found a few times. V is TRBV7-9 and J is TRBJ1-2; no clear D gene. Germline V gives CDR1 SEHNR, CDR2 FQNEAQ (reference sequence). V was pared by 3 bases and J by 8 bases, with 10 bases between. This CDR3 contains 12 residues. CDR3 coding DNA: TGTGCCAGCAGCTTGAGGGCCGGGGGCTACACCTTC. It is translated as CASSLRAGGYTF. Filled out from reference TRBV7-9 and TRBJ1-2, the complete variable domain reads DTGVSQNPRHKITKRGQNVTFRCDPISEHNRLYWYRQTLGQGPEFLTYFQNEAQLEKSRLLSDRFSAERPKGSFSTLEIQRTEQGDSAMYLCASSLRAGGYTFGSGTRLTVV.

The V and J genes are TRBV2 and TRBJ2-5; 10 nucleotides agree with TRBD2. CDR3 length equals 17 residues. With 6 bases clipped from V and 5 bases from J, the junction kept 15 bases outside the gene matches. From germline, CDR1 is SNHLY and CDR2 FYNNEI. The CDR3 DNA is TGTGCCAGCAGCGCGCCGTCGGGACTAGCGAATCCTGAGACCCAGTACTTC. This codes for CASSAPSGLANPETQYF.

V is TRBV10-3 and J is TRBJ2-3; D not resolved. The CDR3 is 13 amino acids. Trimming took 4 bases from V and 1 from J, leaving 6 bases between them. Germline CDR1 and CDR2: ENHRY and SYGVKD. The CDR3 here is CAISGTGTDTQYF. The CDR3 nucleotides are TGTGCCATCAGTGGTACGGGCACAGATACGCAGTATTTT.

The CDR3 reads CSVEIARENYGYTF. The CDR3 region has the DNA TGCAGCGTTGAAATCGCCAGGGAAAACTATGGCTACACCTTC. The gene calls are TRBV29-1 and TRBJ1-2; TRBD1 is a possible D gene (5 bases). Trimming removed 2 bases from V and 2 bases from J, with 12 bases in between. There are 14 residues in the CDR3. The germline V gene encodes CDR1 SQVTM and CDR2 ANQGSEA.

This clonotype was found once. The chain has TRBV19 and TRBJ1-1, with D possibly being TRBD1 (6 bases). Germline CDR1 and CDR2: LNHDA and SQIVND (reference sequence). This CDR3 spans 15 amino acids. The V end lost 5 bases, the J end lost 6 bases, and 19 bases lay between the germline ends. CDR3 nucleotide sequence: TGTGCCAGTAGTCCTCCGGGTACAGGGTCTGCTGAAGCTTTCTTT. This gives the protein CASSPPGTGSAEAFF.

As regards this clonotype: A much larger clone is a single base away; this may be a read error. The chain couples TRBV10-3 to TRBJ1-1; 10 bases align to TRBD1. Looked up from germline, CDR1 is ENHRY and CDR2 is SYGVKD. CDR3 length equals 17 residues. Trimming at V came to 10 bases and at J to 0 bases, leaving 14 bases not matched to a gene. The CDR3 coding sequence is TGTGCCAGCAGCATCTTCCGGGACAGGGGCATGAACACTGAAGCTTTCTTT. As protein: CASSIFRDRGMNTEAFF.

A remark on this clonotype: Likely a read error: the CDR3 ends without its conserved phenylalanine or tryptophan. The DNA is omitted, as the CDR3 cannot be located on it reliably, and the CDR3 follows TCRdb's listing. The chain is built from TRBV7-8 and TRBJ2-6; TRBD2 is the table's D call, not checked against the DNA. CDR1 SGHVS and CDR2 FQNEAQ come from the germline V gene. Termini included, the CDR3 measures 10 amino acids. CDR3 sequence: CASSLGGSGA.

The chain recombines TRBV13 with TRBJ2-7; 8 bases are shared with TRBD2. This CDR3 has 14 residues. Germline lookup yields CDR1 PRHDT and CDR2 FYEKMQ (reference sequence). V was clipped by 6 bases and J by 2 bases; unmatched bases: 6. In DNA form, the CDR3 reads TGTGCCAGCAGGGTGACTAGCGTGCCCTACGAGCAGTACTTC. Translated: CASRVTSVPYEQYF.

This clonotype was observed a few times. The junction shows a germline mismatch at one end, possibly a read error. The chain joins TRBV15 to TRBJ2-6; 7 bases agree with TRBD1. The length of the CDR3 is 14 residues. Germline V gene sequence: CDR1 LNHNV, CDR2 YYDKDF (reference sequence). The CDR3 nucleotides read TGTGCCACCAGCAGAAAAACAGGGGCTAACGTCCTGACTTTC. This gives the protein CATSRKTGANVLTF.

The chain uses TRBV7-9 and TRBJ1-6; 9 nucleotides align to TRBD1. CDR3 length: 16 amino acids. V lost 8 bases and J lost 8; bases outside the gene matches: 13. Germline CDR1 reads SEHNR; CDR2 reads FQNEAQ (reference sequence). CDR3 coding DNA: TGTGCCAGCTCAACACTACCGAGGACAGGGGATTCACCCCTCCACTTT. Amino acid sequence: CASSTLPRTGDSPLHF.

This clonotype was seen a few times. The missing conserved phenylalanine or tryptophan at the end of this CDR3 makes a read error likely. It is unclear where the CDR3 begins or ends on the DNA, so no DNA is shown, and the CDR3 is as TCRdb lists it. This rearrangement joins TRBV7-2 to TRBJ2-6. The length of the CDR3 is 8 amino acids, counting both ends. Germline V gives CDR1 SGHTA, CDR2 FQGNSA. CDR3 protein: CASSSRTS.

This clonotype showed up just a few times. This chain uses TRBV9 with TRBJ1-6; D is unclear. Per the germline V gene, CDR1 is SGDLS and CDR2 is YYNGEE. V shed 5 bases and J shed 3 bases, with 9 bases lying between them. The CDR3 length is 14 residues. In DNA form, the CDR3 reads TGTGCCAGCAGGGTTAACGTCTATAATTCACCCCTCCACTTT. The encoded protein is CASRVNVYNSPLHF.

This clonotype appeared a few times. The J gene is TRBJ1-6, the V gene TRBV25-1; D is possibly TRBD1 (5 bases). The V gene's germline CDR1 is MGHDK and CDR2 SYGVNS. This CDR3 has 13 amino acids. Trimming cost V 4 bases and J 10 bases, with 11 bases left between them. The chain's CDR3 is CASSGGVDSPLHF. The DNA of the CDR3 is TGTGCCAGCAGTGGGGGGGTGGACTCACCCCTCCACTTT.